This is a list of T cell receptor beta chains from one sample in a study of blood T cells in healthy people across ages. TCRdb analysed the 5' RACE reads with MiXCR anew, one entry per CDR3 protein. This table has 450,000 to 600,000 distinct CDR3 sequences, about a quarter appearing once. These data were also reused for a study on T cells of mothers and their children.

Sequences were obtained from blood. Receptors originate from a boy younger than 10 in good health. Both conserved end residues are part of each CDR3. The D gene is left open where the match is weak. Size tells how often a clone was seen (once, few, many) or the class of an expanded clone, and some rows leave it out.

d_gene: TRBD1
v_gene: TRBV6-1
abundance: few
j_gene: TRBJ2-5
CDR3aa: CASSGYRGSRQETQYF
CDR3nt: TGTGCCAGCAGTGGCTACAGGGGAAGTAGGCAAGAGACCCAGTACTTC

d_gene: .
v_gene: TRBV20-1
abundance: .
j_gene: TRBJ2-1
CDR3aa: CSARNYPNEQFF
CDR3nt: TGCAGTGCTAGAAACTACCCGAATGAGCAGTTCTTC

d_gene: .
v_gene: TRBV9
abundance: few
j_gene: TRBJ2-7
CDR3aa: CASSEEGNSYEQYF
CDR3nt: TGTGCCAGCAGCGAGGAGGGTAATTCCTACGAGCAGTACTTC

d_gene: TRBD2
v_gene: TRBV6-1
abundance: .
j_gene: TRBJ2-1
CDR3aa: CASSEDVVGGSRTQYF
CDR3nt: TGTGCCAGCAGTGAAGATGTAGTGGGGGGGTCCCGGACCCAGTACTTT

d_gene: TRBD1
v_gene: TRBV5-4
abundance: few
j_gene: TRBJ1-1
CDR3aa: CASSLEGAGMNTEAFF
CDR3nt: TGTGCCAGCAGCTTGGAGGGGGCCGGGATGAACACTGAAGCTTTCTTT

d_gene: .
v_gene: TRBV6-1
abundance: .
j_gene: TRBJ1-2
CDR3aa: CASTDTGHGNGYTF
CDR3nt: TGTGCCAGCACCGACACCGGACATGGTAATGGCTACACCTTC

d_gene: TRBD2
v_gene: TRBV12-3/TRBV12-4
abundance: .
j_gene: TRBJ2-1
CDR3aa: CASSLGSGLAFNEQFF
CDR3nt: TGTGCCAGCAGTTTGGGATCGGGACTAGCATTCAATGAGCAGTTCTTC

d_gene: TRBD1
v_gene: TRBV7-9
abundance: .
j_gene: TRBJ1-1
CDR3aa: CASRKDRGHTEAFF
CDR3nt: TGTGCCAGCAGGAAGGACAGGGGGCACACTGAAGCTTTCTTT

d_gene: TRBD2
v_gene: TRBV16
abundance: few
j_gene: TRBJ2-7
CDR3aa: CASSPSDQRGPSYEQYF
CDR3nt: TGTGCCAGCAGCCCCTCAGACCAGCGGGGGCCGTCCTACGAGCAGTACTTC

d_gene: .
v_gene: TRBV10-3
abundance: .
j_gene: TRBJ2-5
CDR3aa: CAISGTFETQYF
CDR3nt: TGTGCCATCAGTGGCACTTTTGAGACCCAGTACTTC

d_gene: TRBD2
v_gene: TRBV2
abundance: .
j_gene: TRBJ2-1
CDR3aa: CASSDIGTSSYNEQFF
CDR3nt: TGTGCCAGCAGTGATATCGGGACTAGCTCCTACAATGAGCAGTTCTTC

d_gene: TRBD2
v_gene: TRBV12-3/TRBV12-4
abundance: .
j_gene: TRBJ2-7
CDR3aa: CASSIAGRSYEQYF
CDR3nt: TGTGCCAGCAGCATAGCGGGACGAAGCTACGAGCAGTACTTC

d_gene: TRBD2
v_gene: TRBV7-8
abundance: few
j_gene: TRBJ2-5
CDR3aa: CASSLAGRLAGGWETQYF
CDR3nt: TGTGCCAGCAGCTTAGCGGGGAGACTAGCGGGGGGCTGGGAGACCCAGTACTTC

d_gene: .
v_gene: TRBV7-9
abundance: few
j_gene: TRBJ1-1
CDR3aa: CASSLSLRSIRGTEAFF
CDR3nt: TGTGCCAGCAGCTTAAGCTTGCGTAGCATCCGGGGCACTGAAGCTTTCTTT

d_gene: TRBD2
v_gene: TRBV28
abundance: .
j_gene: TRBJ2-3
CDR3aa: CASSFGLAGGTDTQYF
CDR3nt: TGTGCCAGCAGTTTCGGGCTAGCGGGGGGCACAGATACGCAGTATTTT

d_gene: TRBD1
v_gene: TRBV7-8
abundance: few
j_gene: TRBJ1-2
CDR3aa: CASSFLVGQVYGYTF
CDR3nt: TGTGCCAGCAGCTTCCTAGTCGGACAGGTCTATGGCTACACCTTC

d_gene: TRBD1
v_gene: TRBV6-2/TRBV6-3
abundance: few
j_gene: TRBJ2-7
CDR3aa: CASTPVGQGYEQYF
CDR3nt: TGTGCCAGCACCCCCGTAGGACAGGGTTACGAGCAGTACTTC

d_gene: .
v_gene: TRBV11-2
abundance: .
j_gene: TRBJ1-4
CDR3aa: CASSVATATNEKLFF
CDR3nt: TGTGCCAGCAGCGTTGCAACCGCAACTAATGAAAAACTGTTTTTT

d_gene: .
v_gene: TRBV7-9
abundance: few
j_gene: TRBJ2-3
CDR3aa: CASRPDGSTDTQYF
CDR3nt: TGTGCCAGCAGACCCGACGGAAGCACAGATACGCAGTATTTT

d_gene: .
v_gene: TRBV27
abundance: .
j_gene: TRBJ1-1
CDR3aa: CASSLSFGAPLGAFF
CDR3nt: TGTGCCAGCAGTTTATCCTTCGGGGCACCATTGGGGGCTTTCTTT

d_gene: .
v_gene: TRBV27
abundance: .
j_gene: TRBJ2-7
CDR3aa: CASSTRPLANSYEQYF
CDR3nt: TGTGCCAGCAGTACCCGACCCCTAGCGAACTCCTACGAGCAGTACTTC

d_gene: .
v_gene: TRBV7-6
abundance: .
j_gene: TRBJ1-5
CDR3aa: CAMGGPQHF
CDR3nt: TGTGCCATGGGGGGGCCCCAGCATTTT

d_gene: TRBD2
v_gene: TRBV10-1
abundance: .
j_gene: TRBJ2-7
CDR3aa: CASAGGENPYEQYF
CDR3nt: TGCGCCAGCGCCGGGGGGGAAAATCCCTACGAGCAGTACTTC

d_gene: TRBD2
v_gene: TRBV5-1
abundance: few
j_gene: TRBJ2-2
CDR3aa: CASSPATSGGRTGELFF
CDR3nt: TGCGCCAGCAGCCCGGCGACTAGCGGGGGGAGGACCGGGGAGCTGTTTTTT

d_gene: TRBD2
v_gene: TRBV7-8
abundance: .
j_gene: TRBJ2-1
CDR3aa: CALAGGTYNEQFF
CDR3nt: TGTGCCCTAGCGGGAGGGACCTACAATGAGCAGTTCTTC

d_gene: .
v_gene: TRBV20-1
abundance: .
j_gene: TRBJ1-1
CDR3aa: CSASMPGRNTEAFF
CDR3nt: TGCAGTGCTAGTATGCCGGGGCGGAACACTGAAGCTTTCTTT

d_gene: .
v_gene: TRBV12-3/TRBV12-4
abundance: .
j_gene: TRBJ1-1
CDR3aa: CASSNQGWNTEAFF
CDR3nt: TGTGCCAGCAGTAATCAGGGTTGGAACACTGAAGCTTTCTTT

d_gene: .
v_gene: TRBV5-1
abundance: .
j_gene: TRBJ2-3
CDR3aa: CASSLVPFHGTDTQYF
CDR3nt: TGCGCCAGCAGCTTGGTTCCTTTTCATGGAACAGATACGCAGTATTTT

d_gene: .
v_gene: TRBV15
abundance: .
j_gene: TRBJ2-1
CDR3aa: CATSSSDPDEQFF
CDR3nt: TGTGCCACCAGCAGTTCCGATCCGGATGAGCAGTTCTTC

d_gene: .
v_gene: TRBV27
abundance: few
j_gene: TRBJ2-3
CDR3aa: CASSPSLSVDTQYF
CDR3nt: TGTGCCAGCAGTCCTTCTCTCTCCGTAGATACGCAGTATTTT

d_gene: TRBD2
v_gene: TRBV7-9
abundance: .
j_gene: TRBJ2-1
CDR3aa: CASSSIPFGGGVFDEQFF
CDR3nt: TGTGCCAGCAGCTCAATTCCCTTCGGGGGGGGAGTCTTCGATGAGCAGTTCTTC

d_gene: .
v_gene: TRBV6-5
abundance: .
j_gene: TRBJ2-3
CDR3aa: CASSYQAQTSTDTQYF
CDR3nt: TGTGCCAGCAGTTATCAGGCCCAAACTAGCACAGATACGCAGTATTTT

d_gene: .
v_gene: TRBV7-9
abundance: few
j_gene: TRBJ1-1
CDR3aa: CASSFRLTEAFF
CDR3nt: TGTGCCAGCAGCTTCAGGCTCACTGAAGCTTTCTTT

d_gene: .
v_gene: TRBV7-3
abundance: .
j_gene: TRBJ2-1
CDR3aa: CASSLRGDNLYNEQFF
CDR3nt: TGTGCCAGCAGCTTGAGGGGAGACAATCTCTACAATGAGCAGTTCTTC

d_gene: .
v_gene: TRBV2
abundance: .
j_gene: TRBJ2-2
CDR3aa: CASRGLGRGGELFF
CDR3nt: TGTGCCAGCAGGGGCCTGGGGCGCGGCGGGGAGCTGTTTTTT

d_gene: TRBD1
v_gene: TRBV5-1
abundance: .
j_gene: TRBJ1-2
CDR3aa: CASSGDSLYGYTF
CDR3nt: TGCGCCAGCAGCGGGGACAGTCTGTATGGCTACACCTTC

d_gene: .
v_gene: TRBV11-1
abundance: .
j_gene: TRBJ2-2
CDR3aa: CASSLARPGELFF
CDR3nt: TGTGCCAGCAGCTTGGCTAGACCCGGGGAGCTGTTTTTT

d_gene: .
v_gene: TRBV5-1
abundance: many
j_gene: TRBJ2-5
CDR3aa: CASSLGGALQETQYF
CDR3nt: TGCGCCAGCAGCTTGGGCGGGGCCCTCCAAGAGACCCAGTACTTC

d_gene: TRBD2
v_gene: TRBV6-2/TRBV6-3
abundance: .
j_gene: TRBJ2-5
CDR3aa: CASSRTSGSIQETQYF
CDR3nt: TGTGCCAGCAGCCGGACTAGCGGGTCAATCCAAGAGACCCAGTACTTC

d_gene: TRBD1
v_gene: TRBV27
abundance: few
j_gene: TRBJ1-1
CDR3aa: CASSPTGSTEAFF
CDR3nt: TGTGCCAGCAGCCCGACAGGGAGCACTGAAGCTTTCTTT

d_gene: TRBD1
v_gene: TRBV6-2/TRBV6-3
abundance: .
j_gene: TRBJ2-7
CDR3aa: CASGTGTANYEQYF
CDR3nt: TGTGCCAGCGGAACCGGGACAGCAAACTACGAGCAGTACTTC

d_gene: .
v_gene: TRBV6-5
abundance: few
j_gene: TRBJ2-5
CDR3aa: CASSYRPDSGGTQYF
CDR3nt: TGTGCCAGCAGTTACCGCCCGGACTCCGGGGGGACCCAGTACTTC

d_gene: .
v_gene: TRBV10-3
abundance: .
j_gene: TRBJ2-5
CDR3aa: CAISEGTGQETQYF
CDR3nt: TGTGCCATCAGTGAGGGTACAGGCCAAGAGACCCAGTACTTC

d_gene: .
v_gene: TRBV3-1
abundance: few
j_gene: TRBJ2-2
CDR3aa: CASSQDTGASGLFF
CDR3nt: TGTGCCAGCAGCCAAGATACGGGTGCGTCCGGGCTGTTTTTT

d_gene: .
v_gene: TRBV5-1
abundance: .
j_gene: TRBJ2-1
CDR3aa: CASSLPGLGSYNEQFF
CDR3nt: TGCGCCAGCAGCTTGCCGGGACTCGGCTCCTACAATGAGCAGTTCTTC

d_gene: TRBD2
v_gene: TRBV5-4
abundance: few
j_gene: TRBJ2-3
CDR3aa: CASSLTGSAGDTQYF
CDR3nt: TGTGCCAGCAGCTTGACGGGTTCAGCGGGGGATACGCAGTATTTT

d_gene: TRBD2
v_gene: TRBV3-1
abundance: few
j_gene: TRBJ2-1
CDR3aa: CASSPNSGRAAGEQFF
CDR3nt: TGTGCCAGCAGCCCTAACAGCGGGAGGGCGGCGGGTGAGCAGTTCTTC

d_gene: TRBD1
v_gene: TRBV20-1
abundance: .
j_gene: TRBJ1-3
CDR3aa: CSVHTGAGNTIYF
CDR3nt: TGCAGTGTCCATACAGGGGCTGGAAACACCATATATTTT

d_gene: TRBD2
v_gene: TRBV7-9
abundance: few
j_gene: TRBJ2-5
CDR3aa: CASSLGSGGAQETQYF
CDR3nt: TGTGCCAGCAGCTTAGGGAGCGGGGGGGCCCAAGAGACCCAGTACTTC

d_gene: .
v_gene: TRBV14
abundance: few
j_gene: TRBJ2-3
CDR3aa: CASSFDPDTQYF
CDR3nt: TGTGCCAGCAGCTTTGACCCAGATACGCAGTATTTT

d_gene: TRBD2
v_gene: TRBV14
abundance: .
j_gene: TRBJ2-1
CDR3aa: CASSQAGRMNNEQFF
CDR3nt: TGTGCCAGCAGCCAAGCCGGGAGGATGAACAATGAACAGTTCTTC

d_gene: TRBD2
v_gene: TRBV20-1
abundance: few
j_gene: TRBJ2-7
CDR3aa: CSAYGQPGTSGKNEQYF
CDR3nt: TGCAGTGCTTACGGACAACCCGGGACTAGCGGGAAAAACGAGCAGTACTTC

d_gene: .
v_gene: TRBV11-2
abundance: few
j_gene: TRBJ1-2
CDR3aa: CASRDDVLSGYTF
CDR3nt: TGTGCCAGCAGAGACGACGTCCTCTCGGGCTACACCTTC

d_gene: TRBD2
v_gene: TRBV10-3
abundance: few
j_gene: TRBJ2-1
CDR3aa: CAISDTASGDYNEQFF
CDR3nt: TGTGCCATCAGTGACACGGCTAGCGGAGACTACAATGAGCAGTTCTTC

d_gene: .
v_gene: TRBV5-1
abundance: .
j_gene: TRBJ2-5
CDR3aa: CASSPGMGRETQYF
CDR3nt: TGCGCCAGCAGCCCGGGGATGGGGAGAGAGACCCAGTACTTC

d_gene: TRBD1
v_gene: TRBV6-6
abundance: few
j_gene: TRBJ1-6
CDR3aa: CASSPGQGLLSLRF
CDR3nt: TGTGCCAGCAGTCCGGGACAGGGATTACTATCCCTCCGCTTT

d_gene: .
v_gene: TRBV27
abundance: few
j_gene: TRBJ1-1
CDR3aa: CASFQGGTEAFF
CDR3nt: TGTGCCAGCTTCCAGGGTGGGACTGAAGCTTTCTTT

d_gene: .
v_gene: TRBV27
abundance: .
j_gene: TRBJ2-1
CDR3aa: CASSLDYPLTMFF
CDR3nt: TGTGCCAGCAGTTTGGACTACCCACTAACGATGTTCTTC

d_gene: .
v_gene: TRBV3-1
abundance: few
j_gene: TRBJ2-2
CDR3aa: CASSQGAGGANTGELFF
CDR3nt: TGTGCCAGCAGCCAAGGAGCCGGAGGGGCGAACACCGGGGAGCTGTTTTTT

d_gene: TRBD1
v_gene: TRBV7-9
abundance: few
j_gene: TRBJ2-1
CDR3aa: CASSSRQGPNEQFF
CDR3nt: TGTGCCAGCAGCTCCCGACAGGGCCCCAATGAGCAGTTCTTC